The clone carrying this TCR beta chain has only a few counts. The sample comes from a study of T cells in Graves' hyperthyroidism and ophthalmopathy. CDR1 and CDR2 (germline): KGHDR, SFDVKD. V dropped 3 bases and J dropped 5; count of bases not matched to a gene: 9. The CDR3 length is 17 residues. Authors of the study amplified TCR beta CDR3 regions from RNA transcripts. Primed by the HTBI set, a first-round RT-PCR was run on the TCR CDR3. MiXCR, run by TCRdb on the multiplex PCR reads, gives a single entry per CDR3 protein. The sample contains about 690,000 distinct CDR3 sequences, around 15% of which appear only once. Patients aged 18 to 65 had newly diagnosed hyperthyroidism that had lasted under 2 months. Patients with uncontrolled infections, other autoimmune diseases, pregnancy or lactation were excluded.

The chain is built from TRBV24-1 and TRBJ2-5; 12 nucleotides agree with TRBD1. The specimen sequenced was blood. This clonotype was obtained from a man aged 45-60 years with Graves' hyperthyroidism. CDR3 coding DNA: TGTGCCACCAGTGATGACGAGGGACAGGGGGCAGGGGAGACCCAGTACTTC. This gives the protein CATSDDEGQGAGETQYF.